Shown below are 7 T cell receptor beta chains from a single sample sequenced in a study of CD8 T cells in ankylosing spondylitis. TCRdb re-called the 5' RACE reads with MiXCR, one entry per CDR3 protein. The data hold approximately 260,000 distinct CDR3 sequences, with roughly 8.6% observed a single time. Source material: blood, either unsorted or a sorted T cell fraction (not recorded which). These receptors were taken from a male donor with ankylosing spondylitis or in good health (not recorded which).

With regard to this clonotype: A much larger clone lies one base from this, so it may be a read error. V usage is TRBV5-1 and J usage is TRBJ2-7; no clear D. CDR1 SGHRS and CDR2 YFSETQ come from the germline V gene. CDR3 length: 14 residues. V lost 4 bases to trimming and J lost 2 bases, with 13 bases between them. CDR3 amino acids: CASSPAHSTYEQYF. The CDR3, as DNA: TGCGCCAGCAGCCCGGCGCACTCAACCTACGAGCAGTACTTC. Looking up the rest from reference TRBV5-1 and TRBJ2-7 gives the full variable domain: KAGVTQTPRYLIKTRGQQVTLSCSPISGHRSVSWYQQTPGQGLQFLFEYFSETQRNKGNFPGRFSGRQFSNSRSEMNVSTLELGDSALYLCASSPAHSTYEQYFGPGTRLTVT.

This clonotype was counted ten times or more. CDR3 in DNA: TGTGCCAGCAGCCCAGGGCCGGCACAGACGTACTATGGCTACACCTTC. Its protein product is CASSPGPAQTYYGYTF. V usage is TRBV9 and J usage is TRBJ1-2, with D perhaps matching TRBD1 (5 bases). CDR1 and CDR2 from the germline V gene are SGDLS and YYNGEE. The CDR3 runs to 16 residues. Deletions cut 4 bases from V and 3 bases from J, with 19 bases between.

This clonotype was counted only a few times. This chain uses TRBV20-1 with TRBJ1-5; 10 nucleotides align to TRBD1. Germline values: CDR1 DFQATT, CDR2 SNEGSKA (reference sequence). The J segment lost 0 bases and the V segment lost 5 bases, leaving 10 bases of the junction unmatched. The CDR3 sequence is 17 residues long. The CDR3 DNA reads TGCAGTGCTGGGGACCGGGACAGGGGCTATAGCAATCAGCCCCAGCATTTT. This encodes CSAGDRDRGYSNQPQHF.

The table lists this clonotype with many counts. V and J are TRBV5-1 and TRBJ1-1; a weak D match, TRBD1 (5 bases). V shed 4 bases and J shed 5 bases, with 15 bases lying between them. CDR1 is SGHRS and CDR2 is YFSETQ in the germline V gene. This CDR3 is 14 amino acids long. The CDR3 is CASSLLGGGTEAFF. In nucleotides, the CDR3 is TGCGCCAGCAGCCTCTTGGGGGGTGGGACTGAAGCTTTCTTT.

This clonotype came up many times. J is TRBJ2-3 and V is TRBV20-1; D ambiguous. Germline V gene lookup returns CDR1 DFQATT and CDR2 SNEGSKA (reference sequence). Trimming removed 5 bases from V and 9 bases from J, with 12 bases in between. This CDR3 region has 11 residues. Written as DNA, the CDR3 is TGCAGTGCTCAACTGGGAATCACGCAGTATTTT. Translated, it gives CSAQLGITQYF.

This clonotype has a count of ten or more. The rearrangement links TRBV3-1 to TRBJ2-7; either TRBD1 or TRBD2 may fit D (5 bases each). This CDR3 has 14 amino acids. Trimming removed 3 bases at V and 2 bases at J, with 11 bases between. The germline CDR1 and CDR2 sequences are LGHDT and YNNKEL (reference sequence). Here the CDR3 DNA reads TGTGCCAGCAGCCACGGGACGGACCCCTACGAGCAGTACTTC. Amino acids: CASSHGTDPYEQYF.

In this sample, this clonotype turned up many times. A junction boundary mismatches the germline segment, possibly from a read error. The CDR3 DNA follows: TGTGCTAGCAGCCCCCTGTTGGGCGGAGACTATGGCTACACCTTC. This translates into CASSPLLGGDYGYTF. V usage is TRBV7-7 and J usage is TRBJ1-2; D is ambiguous. Per the germline V gene, CDR1 is SSHAT and CDR2 is FNYEAQ (reference sequence). The CDR3 has 15 amino acids.